This T cell receptor beta chain comes out of a study of CD8+ T cells in alopecia areata. Study-level background: Treated patients were given oral tofacitinib, which was dosed at 5 to 10 mg twice daily.

Sampling of alopecia areata patients yielded lesional scalp punch biopsies as well as peripheral blood. Reverse transcribed after extraction, RNA yielded cDNA as the sequencing template. Clones were read by immunoSEQ multiplex PCR, and TCRdb kept only the in-frame ones, dropping some. The table lists hundreds of thousands of clones, around two thirds of them singletons. A remark on this clone: Antigen specificity is unknown.

Study-level findings and limits: An increase in clonality over normal scalp was evident in lesional scalp, especially alopecia totalis/universalis. Patients displayed less clarity in TCR sharing than mice, a finding possibly related to HLA.

Germline V gene lookup returns CDR1 MNHNY and CDR2 SVGAGI (reference sequence). The V and J ends lost 7 bases and 5 bases respectively, with 16 bases between them. The CDR3 covers 14 residues. The sequence derives from a human donor with alopecia areata. The chain employs TRBV6-6 and TRBJ2-3, with D maybe TRBD2 (6 bases). This material consisted of CD4+ T cells sorted from blood, taken at week 0. The CDR3 region is CASTPPGVGDTQYF. As DNA, the CDR3 is TGTGCCAGCACTCCGCCGGGGGTGGGAGATACGCAGTATTTT.